This T cell receptor beta chain was sequenced for a study of T cells in Graves' hyperthyroidism and ophthalmopathy. Amplification of TCR beta CDR3 regions was performed using RNA transcripts as template. A set of HTBI primers served as the primers for a first-round RT-PCR of the TCR CDR3. Via MiXCR, TCRdb re-called the multiplex PCR reads, giving one row per CDR3 protein. The profile shows fewer than 450,000 distinct CDR3 sequences, over 12% of them singletons. Germline CDR1 ENHRY, CDR2 SYGVKD. The CDR3 loop spans 12 amino acids. Trimming took 8 bases from V and 6 from J, leaving 12 bases between them. This clonotype has just one count.

The chain links TRBV10-3 to TRBJ2-3; D possibly corresponds to TRBD2 (6 bases). This receptor was obtained from a man aged 45-60 years with Graves' ophthalmopathy. The sample was blood. This CDR3 is CAIAASEDTQYF. As DNA, the CDR3 is TGTGCCATCGCCGCTAGCGAGGATACGCAGTATTTT.